The clone carrying this T cell receptor (beta chain) qualifies as medium-sized. As yet, its antigen is unknown. Every molecule of TCR cDNA had its own unique molecular identifier. TCRdb re-analysed the 5' RACE reads in MiXCR, keeping a single row per CDR3 protein. Of around 4,800 distinct CDR3 sequences in the sample, over 7.5% were seen once. The data stem from a study of spatial heterogeneity in lung cancer. Background on the study: Each unique TCR and UMI combination was seen more than ten times on average in raw reads. General study findings and limits: Of tumor T cells, an estimated coverage of around 7% was reached for alpha chains and roughly 12% for beta chains. Tumor mutation counts were tracked by expanded intratumoral alpha and beta TCR counts. Ubiquitous and regional nonsynonymous mutations were each tracked by the matching count of ubiquitous or regional expanded TCRs.

Sample time point: sample taken at primary tumor resection. The CDR3 length is 15 residues. Germline assignment: CDR1 MNHNS and CDR2 SASEGT. The ends lost 6 bases at V and 1 base at J; junction bases unmatched: 4. The receptor comes from a male donor with early-stage non-small cell lung cancer. Sequenced here: lung tumor tissue, sampled at surgery. V gene TRBV6-1 combines with J gene TRBJ2-3; 10 positions agree with TRBD1. In DNA form, the CDR3 reads TGTGCCAGCAGAACCGGGACAGGGGGCACAGATACGCAGTATTTT. Its protein product is CASRTGTGGTDTQYF.